The 21 T cell receptor beta chains presented below share a single source sample, sequenced in a study of blood T cell repertoires in COVID-19. Data came from immunoSEQ multiplex PCR; TCRdb stores just in-frame clones and leaves some out. Among 95,000 to 100,000 clones listed, about 84% were seen once. Material: peripheral blood. All receptors come from a human donor in a cohort sampled during active COVID-19.

J is TRBJ1-4 and V is TRBV19; the D is unclear. This CDR3 contains 16 residues. With 4 bases removed from V and 0 bases from J, the gap between germline ends came to 12 bases. Germline assignment: CDR1 LNHDA and CDR2 SQIVND (reference sequence). As DNA, the CDR3 is TGTGCCAGTAGTAGGAGGGCCCTGGCAACTAATGAAAAACTGTTTTTT. This encodes CASSRRALATNEKLFF.

V is TRBV19 and J is TRBJ2-1; D gene uncertain. The CDR3 sequence is 14 residues long. The germline V gene has CDR1 LNHDA and CDR2 SQIVND (reference sequence). The V gene lost 6 bases and the J gene lost 5 bases, with 14 bases spanning the gap. The CDR3: CASRQSEFNNEQFF. As DNA, the CDR3 is TGTGCCAGTAGGCAGTCGGAGTTCAACAATGAGCAGTTCTTC. Combining the CDR3 with reference TRBV19 and TRBJ2-1 gives the whole variable domain DGGITQSPKYLFRKEGQNVTLSCEQNLNHDAMYWYRQDPGQGLRLIYYSQIVNDFQKGDIAEGYSVSREKKESFPLTVTSAQKNPTAFYLCASRQSEFNNEQFFGPGTRLTVL.

J is TRBJ2-5 and V is TRBV19, with 9 nucleotides matching TRBD2. The CDR3 spans 15 residues. With V trimmed by 5 bases and J by 2 bases, 6 bases remained unmatched. Per the germline V gene, CDR1 is LNHDA and CDR2 is SQIVND (reference sequence). This CDR3 reads CASSRGRGWQETQYF. The CDR3 DNA reads TGTGCCAGTAGTCGCGGGAGGGGTTGGCAAGAGACCCAGTACTTC.

Comments on this clone: The same CDR3 arises from other DNA sequences in this sample as well. This chain joins TRBV18 and TRBJ1-5, with D maybe TRBD1 (5 bases). V was clipped by 3 bases and J by 0 bases, with 9 bases between them. In germline, CDR1 is KGHSH, CDR2 LQKENI. The CDR3 sequence is 15 residues long. CDR3 in amino acids: CASSPQGNSNQPQHF. Here the CDR3 DNA reads TGTGCCAGCTCACCGCAGGGTAATAGCAATCAGCCCCAGCATTTT. Based on the CDR3 plus reference TRBV18 and TRBJ1-5, the full variable domain is NAGVMQNPRHLVRRRGQEARLRCSPMKGHSHVYWYRQLPEEGLKFMVYLQKENIIDESGMPKERFSAEFPKEGPSILRIQQVVRGDSAAYFCASSPQGNSNQPQHFGDGTRLSIL.

The chain joins TRBV27 to TRBJ2-7, with TRBD2 as a possible D gene (6 bases). CDR3 size: 15 residues. Germline CDR1 reads MNHEY; CDR2 reads SMNVEV (reference sequence). V shed 0 bases and J shed 4 bases, with 13 bases lying between them. The chain's CDR3 is CASSLSAGGTYEQYF. The CDR3, as DNA: TGTGCCAGCAGTTTATCGGCGGGCGGGACGTACGAGCAGTACTTC.

This chain links TRBV18 with TRBJ1-4; D not certain. CDR1 is KGHSH and CDR2 is LQKENI in the germline V gene. CDR3 size: 14 residues. With 3 bases removed from V and 5 bases from J, the gap between germline ends came to 10 bases. The CDR3 nucleotides are TGTGCCAGCTCACCTTACCGGGAGAATGAAAAACTGTTTTTT. Its protein is CASSPYRENEKLFF.

The table lists this clone with a count of one. This chain joins TRBV28 and TRBJ2-7; 7 nucleotides agree with TRBD1. With V trimmed by 5 bases and J by 4 bases, 14 bases remained unmatched. CDR1 is MDHEN, CDR2 SYDVKM, per germline. This CDR3 region has 16 residues. The CDR3 region has the DNA TGTGCCAGCAGTCCAATTCGACAGGGATCGAGTTACGAGCAGTACTTC. Translation gives CASSPIRQGSSYEQYF.

The J gene is TRBJ1-1, the V gene TRBV6-6, with TRBD1 matching over 10 bases. The V segment lost 6 bases and the J segment 1 base; nucleotides outside the gene matches: 8. Germline CDR1 reads MNHNY; CDR2 reads SVGAGI (reference sequence). CDR3 length equals 16 residues. The CDR3 protein is CASRDDRGQGNTEAFF. The CDR3 DNA reads as TGTGCCAGCAGAGACGACAGGGGGCAGGGGAACACTGAAGCTTTCTTT.

The rearrangement uses TRBV19 and TRBJ2-5; 10 nucleotides agree with TRBD2. There are 15 residues in the CDR3. Germline V gene data show CDR1 as LNHDA and CDR2 as SQIVND (reference sequence). Unmatched junction bases numbered 6, after V lost 3 bases and J lost 5 bases. In nucleotides, the CDR3 is TGTGCCAGTAGTATCGAACTAGCGGGATTGGAGACCCAGTACTTC. This encodes CASSIELAGLETQYF.

The chain employs TRBV2 and TRBJ1-1; 12 positions agree with TRBD1. Losses at the gene ends were 8 bases for V and 5 bases for J; bases not matched to a gene: 12. Germline V gene lookup returns CDR1 SNHLY and CDR2 FYNNEI. The CDR3 contains 16 residues. CDR3 coding DNA: TGTGCCAGCGGTTGGGGGACAGGGGGCGGTCGAACTGAAGCTTTCTTT. Encoded protein: CASGWGTGGGRTEAFF.

The chain has TRBV6-1 and TRBJ1-1, with D perhaps matching TRBD1 (5 bases). From germline, CDR1 is MNHNS and CDR2 SASEGT. Between the trimmed V and J ends, which lost 3 bases and 8 bases, there was a span of 13 bases. The CDR3 runs 13 residues. CDR3 sequence (DNA): TGTGCCAGCAGTGATCGACAGTTTTTGGAAGCTTTCTTT. Translating it yields CASSDRQFLEAFF.

The chain uses TRBV18 and TRBJ2-3; D is undetermined. CDR3 length: 13 amino acids. Germline V gene lookup returns CDR1 KGHSH and CDR2 LQKENI. Trimming took 4 bases from V and 4 from J, leaving 9 bases between them. The DNA for the CDR3 is TGTGCCAGCTCACAACTTCCCGCAGATACGCAGTATTTT. Translating it yields CASSQLPADTQYF.

This clone was seen a few times. The chain combines TRBV7-9 with TRBJ1-4, with 7 nucleotides matching TRBD1. This CDR3 is 16 amino acids long. J lost 7 bases, V lost 4 bases, and 12 bases had no gene match. CDR1 is SEHNR, CDR2 FQNEAQ, per germline (reference sequence). This CDR3 reads CASSSTRTGASEKLFF. CDR3 DNA sequence: TGTGCCAGCAGCTCGACACGAACAGGGGCGAGTGAAAAACTGTTTTTT.

The V gene is TRBV19, the J gene TRBJ2-1, with TRBD2 identical over 9 bases. Germline V gives CDR1 LNHDA, CDR2 SQIVND (reference sequence). With V trimmed by 10 bases and J by 6 bases, 10 bases remained unmatched. This CDR3 region has 14 residues. The CDR3, as DNA: TGTGCCACCACGGGACTAGCAGACGGCAATGAGCAGTTCTTC. Its translation: CATTGLADGNEQFF.

The rearrangement uses TRBV7-6 and TRBJ2-5; D unclear. From germline, CDR1 is SGHVS and CDR2 FNYEAQ. The V gene lost 1 base and the J gene lost 5 bases, with 11 bases spanning the gap. This CDR3 is 14 amino acids long. CDR3 loop: CASSLDSLRETQYF. CDR3 coding DNA: TGTGCCAGCAGCTTAGATTCTTTGCGGGAGACCCAGTACTTC.

V usage is TRBV6-1 and J usage is TRBJ1-2; D ambiguous. CDR3 length: 11 amino acids. V lost 0 bases, J lost 7 bases, and 3 bases lay in between. In germline, CDR1 is MNHNS, CDR2 SASEGT. As DNA, the CDR3 is TGTGCCAGCAGTGAAGCCCGTGGCTACACCTTC. The encoded protein is CASSEARGYTF.

The chain carries TRBV18 and TRBJ2-3; the match to TRBD2 covers 11 bases. With 0 bases clipped from V and 3 bases from J, the junction kept 2 bases outside the gene matches. Germline V gene data show CDR1 as KGHSH and CDR2 as LQKENI. CDR3 length: 16 residues. The CDR3 nucleotides are TGTGCCAGCTCACCACCAATAGCGGGAGGGACAGATACGCAGTATTTT. It is translated as CASSPPIAGGTDTQYF.

The chain employs TRBV2 and TRBJ2-1; 8 positions agree with TRBD2. Germline-derived CDR1 and CDR2 are SNHLY and FYNNEI. V lost 6 bases and J lost 5; bases outside the gene matches: 9. The CDR3 spans 15 residues. The CDR3 here is CASRGGLERDNEQFF. Here the CDR3 DNA reads TGTGCCAGCAGGGGGGGACTAGAGCGAGACAATGAGCAGTTCTTC. The complete variable domain, with remaining parts taken from reference TRBV2 and TRBJ2-1, reads EPEVTQTPSHQVTQMGQEVILRCVPISNHLYFYWYRQILGQKVEFLVSFYNNEISEKSEIFDDQFSVERPDGSNFTLKIRSTKLEDSAMYFCASRGGLERDNEQFFGPGTRLTVL.

This chain joins TRBV19 and TRBJ2-3, with 11 nucleotides matching TRBD1. CDR3 length equals 16 residues. CDR1 is LNHDA, CDR2 SQIVND, per germline (reference sequence). V dropped 5 bases and J dropped 0; count of bases not matched to a gene: 4. The CDR3 reads CASSLRTGGSTDTQYF. As DNA, the CDR3 is TGTGCCAGTAGTCTCAGGACAGGGGGCAGCACAGATACGCAGTATTTT.

The V gene is TRBV6-5, the J gene TRBJ2-3, with D possibly matching TRBD2 (6 bases). CDR1 is MNHEY, CDR2 SVGAGI, per germline. Trimming took off 8 bases at V and 4 bases at J, with 10 bases between the two ends. The CDR3 covers 12 residues. The CDR3 bases are TGTGCCAGCTCGACTAGTTCAGATACGCAGTATTTT. It yields the protein CASSTSSDTQYF.

The V and J genes are TRBV6-5 and TRBJ1-5; 10 bases agree with TRBD1. The V gene end was trimmed by 2 bases and the J gene end by 7 bases; junction bases not matched to a gene: 5. Looked up from germline, CDR1 is MNHEY and CDR2 is SVGAGI. The CDR3 runs 15 residues. CDR3 sequence (DNA): TGTGCCAGCAGTTACGACGGACAGGGGGGGCAGCCCCAGCATTTT. This gives the protein CASSYDGQGGQPQHF.